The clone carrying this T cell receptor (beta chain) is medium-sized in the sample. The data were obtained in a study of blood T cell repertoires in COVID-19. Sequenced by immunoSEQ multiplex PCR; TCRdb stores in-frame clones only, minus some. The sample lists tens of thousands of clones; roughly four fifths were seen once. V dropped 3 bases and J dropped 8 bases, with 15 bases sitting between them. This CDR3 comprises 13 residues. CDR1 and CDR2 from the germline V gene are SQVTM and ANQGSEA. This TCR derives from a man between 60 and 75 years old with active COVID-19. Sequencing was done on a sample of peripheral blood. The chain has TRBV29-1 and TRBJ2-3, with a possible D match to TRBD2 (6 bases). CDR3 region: CSVEWRGLGTQYF. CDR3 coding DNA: TGCAGCGTTGAGTGGAGGGGTCTAGGTACGCAGTATTTT.